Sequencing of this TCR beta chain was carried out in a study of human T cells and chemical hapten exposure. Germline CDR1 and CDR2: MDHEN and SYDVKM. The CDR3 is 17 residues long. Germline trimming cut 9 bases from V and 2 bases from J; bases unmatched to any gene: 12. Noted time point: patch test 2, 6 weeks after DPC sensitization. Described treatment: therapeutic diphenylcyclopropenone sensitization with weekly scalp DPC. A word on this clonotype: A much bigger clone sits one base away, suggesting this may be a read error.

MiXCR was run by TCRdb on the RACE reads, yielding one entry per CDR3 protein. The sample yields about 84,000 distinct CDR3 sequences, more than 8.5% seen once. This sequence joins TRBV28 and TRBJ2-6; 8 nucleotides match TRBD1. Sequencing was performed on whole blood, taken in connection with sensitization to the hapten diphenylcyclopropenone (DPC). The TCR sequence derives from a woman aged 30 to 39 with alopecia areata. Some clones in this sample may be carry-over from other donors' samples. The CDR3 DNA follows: TGTGCCAGTGAACCGGGACAGGCGGCGACTGGGGCCAACGTCCTGACTTTC. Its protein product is CASEPGQAATGANVLTF.